The source of this TCR beta chain is a study of T-cell reconstitution after alpha-beta-depleted transplantation in children. Study-level results: By one year post-transplant, T-cell counts and diversity largely arose from T cells that were newly produced. The study reportedly traced alpha-beta T cells about two months after transplant to several hundred expanded graft clones.

This clonotype appeared a few times. What it recognizes is unknown. Trimming cost V 5 bases and J 6 bases, with 17 bases left between them. The V gene's germline CDR1 is LNHDA and CDR2 SQIVND (reference sequence). The CDR3 sequence is 14 residues long. Molecular barcoding with unique molecular identifiers was used for the TCRbeta library. TCRdb re-called the PCR reads through MiXCR, storing one row per CDR3 protein. The table has around 100,000 distinct CDR3 sequences, about 9.4% seen once; the top ten hold under 35%. The material sequenced was PBMCs, taken before TCRalphabeta/CD19-depleted stem cell transplant. V is TRBV19 and J is TRBJ2-7; TRBD2 is a possible D gene (6 bases). This clonotype was sampled from a boy between 2 and 15 years old with acute lymphoblastic leukemia, due to receive a stem cell transplant. CDR3 in amino acids: CASSSLRRGSEQYF. The CDR3 region has the DNA TGTGCCAGTAGTTCTCTGAGGCGGGGCTCCGAGCAGTACTTC.